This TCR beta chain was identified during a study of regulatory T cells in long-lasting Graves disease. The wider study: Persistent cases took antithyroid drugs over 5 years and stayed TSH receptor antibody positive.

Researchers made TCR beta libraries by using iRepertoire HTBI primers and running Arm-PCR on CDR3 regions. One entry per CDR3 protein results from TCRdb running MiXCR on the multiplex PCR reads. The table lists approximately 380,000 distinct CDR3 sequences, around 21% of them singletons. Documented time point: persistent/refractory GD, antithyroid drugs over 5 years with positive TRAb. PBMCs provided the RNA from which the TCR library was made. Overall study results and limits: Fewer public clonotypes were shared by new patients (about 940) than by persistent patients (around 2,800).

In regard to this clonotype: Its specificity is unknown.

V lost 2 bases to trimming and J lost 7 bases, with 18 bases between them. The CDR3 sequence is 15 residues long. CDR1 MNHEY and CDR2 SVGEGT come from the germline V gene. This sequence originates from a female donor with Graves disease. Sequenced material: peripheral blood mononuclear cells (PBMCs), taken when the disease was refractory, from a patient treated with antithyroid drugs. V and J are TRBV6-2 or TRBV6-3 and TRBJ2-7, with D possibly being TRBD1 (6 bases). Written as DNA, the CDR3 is TGTGCCAGCAGTTACAGGGGGACGGATTCGGAGGAGCAGTACTTC. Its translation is CASSYRGTDSEEQYF.